This T cell receptor (beta chain) stems from a study of immune cell composition in non-small cell lung cancer. Points from the study as a whole: Shared sequences between tumour-reactive and dominant in vivo clones were not proven. Smoking pack-years did not significantly correlate with tumour TCR-beta clonality. Squamous carcinomas (approximately 80%) more often had tumour-associated clones >0.5% than adenocarcinomas (33%). Adenocarcinomas with higher top tumour-associated clone frequency had more reactive TILs.

Profiled with immunoSEQ multiplex PCR; TCRdb holds only in-frame clones, not every one. The table records under 4,000 clones, over 65% of them present only once. This clone has a single count. Its antigen remains unknown. After removal of 1 base from V and 11 bases from J, the junction contained 10 bases not matched to a gene. Looked up from germline, CDR1 is SGHVS and CDR2 is FNYEAQ. This CDR3 region has 15 residues. Normal lung was sampled as far from the tumour as possible, at least 3 cm. This chain links TRBV7-6 with TRBJ1-4, with 7 bases aligning to TRBD1. Sequenced material: non-adjacent lung tissue. This receptor was obtained from a human donor with non-small cell lung cancer. The donor label of this sample is uncertain. The CDR3 loop reads CASSLETGTSRKLFF. For the CDR3, the DNA is TGTGCCAGCAGCTTAGAGACAGGGACCTCGAGGAAACTGTTTTTT.